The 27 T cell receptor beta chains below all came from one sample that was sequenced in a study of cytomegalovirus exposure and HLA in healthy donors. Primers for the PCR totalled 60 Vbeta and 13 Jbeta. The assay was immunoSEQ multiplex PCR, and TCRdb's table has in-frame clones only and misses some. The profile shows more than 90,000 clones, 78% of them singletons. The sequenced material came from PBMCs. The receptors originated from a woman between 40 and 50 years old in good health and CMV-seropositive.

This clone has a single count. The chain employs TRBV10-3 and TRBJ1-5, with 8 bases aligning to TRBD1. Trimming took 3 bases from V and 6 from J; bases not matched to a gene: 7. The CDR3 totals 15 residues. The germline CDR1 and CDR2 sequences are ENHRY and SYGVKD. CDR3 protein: CAISDFGTGGQPQHF. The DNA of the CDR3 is TGTGCCATCAGTGATTTTGGGACAGGAGGTCAGCCCCAGCATTTT.

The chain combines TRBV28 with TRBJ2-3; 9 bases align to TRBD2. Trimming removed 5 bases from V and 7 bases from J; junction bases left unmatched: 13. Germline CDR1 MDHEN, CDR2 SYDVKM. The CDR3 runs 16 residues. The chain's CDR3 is CASSLGGSGSRNTQYF. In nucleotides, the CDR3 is TGTGCCAGCAGTCTTGGTGGTAGCGGGAGTCGGAATACGCAGTATTTT.

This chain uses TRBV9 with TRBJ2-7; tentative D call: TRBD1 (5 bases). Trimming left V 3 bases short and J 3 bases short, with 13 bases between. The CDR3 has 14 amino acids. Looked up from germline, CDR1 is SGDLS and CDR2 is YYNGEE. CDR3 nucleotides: TGTGCCAGCAGCGCCCAGGGAACTGGCTACGAGCAGTACTTC. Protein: CASSAQGTGYEQYF. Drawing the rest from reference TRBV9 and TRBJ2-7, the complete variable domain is DSGVTQTPKHLITATGQRVTLRCSPRSGDLSVYWYQQSLDQGLQFLIQYYNGEERAKGNILERFSAQQFPDLHSELNLSSLELGDSALYFCASSAQGTGYEQYFGPGTRLTVT.

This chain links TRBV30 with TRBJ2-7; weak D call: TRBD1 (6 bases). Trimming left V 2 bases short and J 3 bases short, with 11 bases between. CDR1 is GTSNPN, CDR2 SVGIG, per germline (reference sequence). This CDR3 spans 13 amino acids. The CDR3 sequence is CAWSYRVRYEQYF. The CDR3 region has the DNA TGTGCCTGGAGTTACAGGGTTCGCTACGAGCAGTACTTC.

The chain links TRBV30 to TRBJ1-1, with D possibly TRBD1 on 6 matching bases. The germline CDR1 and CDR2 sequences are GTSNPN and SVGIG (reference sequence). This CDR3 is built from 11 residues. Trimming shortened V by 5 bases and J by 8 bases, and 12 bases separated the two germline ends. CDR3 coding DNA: TGTGCCTGGGGGAGAACAGGGGAAGCTTTCTTT. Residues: CAWGRTGEAFF. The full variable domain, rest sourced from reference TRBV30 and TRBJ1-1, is SQTIHQWPATLVQPVGSPLSLECTVEGTSNPNLYWYRQAAGRGLQLLFYSVGIGQISSEVPQNLSASRPQDRQFILSSKKLLLSDSGFYLCAWGRTGEAFFGQGTRLTVV.

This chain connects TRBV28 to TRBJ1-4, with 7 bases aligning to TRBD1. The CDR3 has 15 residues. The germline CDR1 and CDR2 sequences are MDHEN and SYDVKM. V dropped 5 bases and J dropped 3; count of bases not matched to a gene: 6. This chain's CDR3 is CASSTDRAANEKLFF. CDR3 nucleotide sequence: TGTGCCAGCAGTACCGACAGGGCAGCTAATGAAAAACTGTTTTTT. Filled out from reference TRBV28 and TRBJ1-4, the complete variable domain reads DVKVTQSSRYLVKRTGEKVFLECVQDMDHENMFWYRQDPGLGLRLIYFSYDVKMKEKGDIPEGYSVSREKKERFSLILESASTNQTSMYLCASSTDRAANEKLFFGSGTQLSVL.

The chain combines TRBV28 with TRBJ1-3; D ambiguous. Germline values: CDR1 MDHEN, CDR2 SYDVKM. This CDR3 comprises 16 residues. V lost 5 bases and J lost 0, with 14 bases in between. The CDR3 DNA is TGTGCCAGCAGTACCCTACAGTACTCCTCTGGAAACACCATATATTTT. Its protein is CASSTLQYSSGNTIYF.

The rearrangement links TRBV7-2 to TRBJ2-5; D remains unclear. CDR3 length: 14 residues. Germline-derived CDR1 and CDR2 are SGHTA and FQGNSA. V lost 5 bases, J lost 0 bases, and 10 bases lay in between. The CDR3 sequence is CASSVQWYQETQYF. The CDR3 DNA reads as TGTGCCAGCAGCGTTCAGTGGTACCAAGAGACCCAGTACTTC. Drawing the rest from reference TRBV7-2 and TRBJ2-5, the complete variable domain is GAGVSQSPSNKVTEKGKDVELRCDPISGHTALYWYRQSLGQGLEFLIYFQGNSAPDKSGLPSDRFSAERTGGSVSTLTIQRTQQEDSAVYLCASSVQWYQETQYFGPGTRLLVL.

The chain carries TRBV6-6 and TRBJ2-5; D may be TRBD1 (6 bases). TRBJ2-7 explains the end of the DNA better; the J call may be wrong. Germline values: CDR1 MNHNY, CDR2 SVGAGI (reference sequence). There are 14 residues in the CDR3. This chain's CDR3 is CASSYGDILYEQYF. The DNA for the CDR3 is TGTGCCAGCAGTTACGGGGACATCCTCTACGAGCAGTACTTC.

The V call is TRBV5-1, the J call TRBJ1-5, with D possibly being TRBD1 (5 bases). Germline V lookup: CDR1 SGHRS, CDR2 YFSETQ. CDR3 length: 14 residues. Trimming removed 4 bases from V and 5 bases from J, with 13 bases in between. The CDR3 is CASSETGEYQPQHF. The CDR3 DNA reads TGCGCCAGCAGCGAAACAGGAGAATATCAGCCCCAGCATTTT.

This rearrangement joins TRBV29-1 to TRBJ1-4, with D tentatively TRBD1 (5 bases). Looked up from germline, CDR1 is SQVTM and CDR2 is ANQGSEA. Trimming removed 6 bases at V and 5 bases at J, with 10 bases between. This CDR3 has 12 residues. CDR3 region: CSVFGGNEKLFF. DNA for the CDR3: TGCAGCGTCTTCGGGGGGAATGAAAAACTGTTTTTT.

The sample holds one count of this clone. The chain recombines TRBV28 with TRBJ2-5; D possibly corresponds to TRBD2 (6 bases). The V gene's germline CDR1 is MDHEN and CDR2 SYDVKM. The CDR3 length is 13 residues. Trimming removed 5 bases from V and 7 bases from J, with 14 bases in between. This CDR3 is CASSPGDKRTQYF. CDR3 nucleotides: TGTGCCAGCAGTCCGGGGGATAAGCGGACCCAGTACTTC.

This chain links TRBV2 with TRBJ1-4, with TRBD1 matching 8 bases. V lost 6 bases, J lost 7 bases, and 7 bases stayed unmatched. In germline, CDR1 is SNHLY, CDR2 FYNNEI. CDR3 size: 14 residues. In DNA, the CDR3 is TGTGCCAGCAGCCCACGACAGGGGATTGAAAAACTGTTTTTT. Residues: CASSPRQGIEKLFF.

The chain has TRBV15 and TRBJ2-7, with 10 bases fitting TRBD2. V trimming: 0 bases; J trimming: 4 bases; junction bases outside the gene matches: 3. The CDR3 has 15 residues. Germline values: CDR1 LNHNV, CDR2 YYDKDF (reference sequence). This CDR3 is CATSRDLAGAYEQYF. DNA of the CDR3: TGTGCCACCAGCAGAGATCTAGCGGGGGCTTACGAGCAGTACTTC.

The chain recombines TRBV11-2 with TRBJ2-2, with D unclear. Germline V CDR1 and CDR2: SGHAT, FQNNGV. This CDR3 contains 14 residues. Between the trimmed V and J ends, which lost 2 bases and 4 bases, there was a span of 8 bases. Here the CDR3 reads CASSLLFGTGELFF. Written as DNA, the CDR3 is TGTGCCAGCAGCTTATTGTTCGGCACCGGGGAGCTGTTTTTT.

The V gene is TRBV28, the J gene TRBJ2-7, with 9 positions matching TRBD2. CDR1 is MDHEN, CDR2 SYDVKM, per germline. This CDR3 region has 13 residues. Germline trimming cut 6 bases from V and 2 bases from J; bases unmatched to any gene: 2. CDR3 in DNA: TGTGCCAGCAGACGCGGGAGGGCCTACGAGCAGTACTTC. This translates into CASRRGRAYEQYF.

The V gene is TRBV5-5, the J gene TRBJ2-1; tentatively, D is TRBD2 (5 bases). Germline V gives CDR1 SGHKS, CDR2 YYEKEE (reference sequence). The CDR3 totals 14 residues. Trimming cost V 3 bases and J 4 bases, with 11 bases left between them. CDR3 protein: CASSSGRAYNEQFF. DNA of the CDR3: TGTGCCAGCAGCTCCGGGCGGGCTTACAATGAGCAGTTCTTC.

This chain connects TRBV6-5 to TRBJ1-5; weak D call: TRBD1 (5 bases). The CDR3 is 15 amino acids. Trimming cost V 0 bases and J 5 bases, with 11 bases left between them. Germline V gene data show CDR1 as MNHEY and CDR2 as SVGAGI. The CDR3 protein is CASSYSWRGDQPQHF. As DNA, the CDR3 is TGTGCCAGCAGTTACTCGTGGAGGGGCGATCAGCCCCAGCATTTT.

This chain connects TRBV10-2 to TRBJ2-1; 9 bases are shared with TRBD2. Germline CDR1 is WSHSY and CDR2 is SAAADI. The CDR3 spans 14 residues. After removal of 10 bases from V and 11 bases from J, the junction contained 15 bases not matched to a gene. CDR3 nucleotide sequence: TGCGCCACCCTGCCGGGACTAGCCGGGGGGAAGCAGTTCTTC. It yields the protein CATLPGLAGGKQFF.

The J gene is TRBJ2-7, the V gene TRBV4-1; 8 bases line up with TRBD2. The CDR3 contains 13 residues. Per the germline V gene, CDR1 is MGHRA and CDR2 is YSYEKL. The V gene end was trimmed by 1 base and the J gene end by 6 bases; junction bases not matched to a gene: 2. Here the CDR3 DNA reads TGCGCCAGCAGCCAAGGGCTAGCGGGCGAGCAGTACTTC. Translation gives CASSQGLAGEQYF.

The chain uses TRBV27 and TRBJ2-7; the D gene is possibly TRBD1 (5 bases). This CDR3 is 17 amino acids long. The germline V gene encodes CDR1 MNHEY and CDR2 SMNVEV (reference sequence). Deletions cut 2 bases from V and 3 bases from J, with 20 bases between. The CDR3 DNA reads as TGTGCCAGCAGTTTAGCCCAGGGCAGGGCACGGGTCTACGAGCAGTACTTC. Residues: CASSLAQGRARVYEQYF.

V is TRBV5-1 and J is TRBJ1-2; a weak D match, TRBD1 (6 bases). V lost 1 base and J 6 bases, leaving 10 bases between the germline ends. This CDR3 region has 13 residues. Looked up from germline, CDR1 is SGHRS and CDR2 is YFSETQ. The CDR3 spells CASSLNRVDGYTF. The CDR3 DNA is TGCGCCAGCAGCTTGAACAGGGTTGATGGCTACACCTTC.

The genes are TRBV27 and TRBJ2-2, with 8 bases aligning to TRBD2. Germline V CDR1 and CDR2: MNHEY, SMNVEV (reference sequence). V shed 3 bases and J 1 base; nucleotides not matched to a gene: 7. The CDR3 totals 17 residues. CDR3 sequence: CASSFSSGTMNTGELFF. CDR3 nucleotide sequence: TGTGCCAGCAGTTTCAGTAGCGGGACTATGAACACCGGGGAGCTGTTTTTT.

The CDR3 reads CAISDFGGTSYEQYF. The CDR3 region has the DNA TGTGCCATCAGTGATTTCGGGGGAACCTCCTACGAGCAGTACTTC. The chain carries TRBV10-3 and TRBJ2-7; perhaps TRBD2 as D (6 bases). Germline V lookup: CDR1 ENHRY, CDR2 SYGVKD. The V end was cut by 3 bases, the J end by 0 bases, with 12 bases between. The CDR3 sequence is 15 residues long.

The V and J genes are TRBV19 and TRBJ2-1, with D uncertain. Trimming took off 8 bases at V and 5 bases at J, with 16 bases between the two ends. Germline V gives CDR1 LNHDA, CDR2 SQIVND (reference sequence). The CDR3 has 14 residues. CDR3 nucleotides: TGTGCCAGTGGCTTAAAAGTACGCAACAATGAGCAGTTCTTC. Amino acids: CASGLKVRNNEQFF.

CDR3 DNA sequence: TGTGCCAGTAGTATATCTCCCAGGGGGGCGGAGACCCAGTACTTC. Translated: CASSISPRGAETQYF. The chain carries TRBV19 and TRBJ2-5, with a possible D match to TRBD1 (7 bases). There are 15 residues in the CDR3. V was pared by 2 bases and J by 5 bases, with 15 bases between. Germline V gives CDR1 LNHDA, CDR2 SQIVND (reference sequence).

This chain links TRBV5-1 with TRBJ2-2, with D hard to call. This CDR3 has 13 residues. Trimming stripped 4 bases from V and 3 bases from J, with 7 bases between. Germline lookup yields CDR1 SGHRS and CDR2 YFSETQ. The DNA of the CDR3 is TGCGCCAGCAGCGAGTACTACACCGGGGAGCTGTTTTTT. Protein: CASSEYYTGELFF.